These T cell receptor beta chains were read from a single sample in a study of neurological immune-mediated disorders. MiXCR, run by TCRdb on the 5' RACE reads, gives a single entry per CDR3 protein. Among roughly 30,000 distinct CDR3 sequences listed, approximately 4.2% were seen once. Input material: PBMCs. All receptors come from a man aged 18 to 29 in good health. The CDR3 runs from the conserved cysteine through the conserved F or W. The D gene is left open where the match is weak. Clone size is shown for a subset of rows, as once, few, many or a class of expanded clone.

>17|TRBV5-1|NA|TRBJ2-6|many
CASSLEPHGTGANVLTF
TGCGCCAGCAGCTTGGAGCCTCACGGCACCGGGGCCAACGTCCTGACTTTC
>16|TRBV5-1|NA|TRBJ1-3|many
CASSDGMLGAGNTIYF
TGCGCCAGCAGCGATGGCATGTTGGGAGCTGGAAACACCATATATTTT
>12|TRBV20-1|NA|TRBJ2-7|many
CSARGAAHEQYF
TGCAGTGCCAGGGGCGCGGCCCACGAGCAGTACTTC
>16|TRBV5-1|TRBD1|TRBJ1-5|many
CASSQGQAGSNQPQHF
TGCGCCAGCAGCCAGGGACAGGCGGGAAGCAATCAGCCCCAGCATTTT
>16|TRBV6-2/TRBV6-3|NA|TRBJ2-2|many
CASSYLKQAYTGELFF
TGTGCCAGCAGTTACCTCAAACAAGCCTACACCGGGGAGCTGTTTTTT
>15|TRBV5-1|TRBD1|TRBJ2-1|many
CASSLGTGGITEQFF
TGCGCCAGCAGCTTGGGGACAGGGGGCATTACGGAGCAGTTCTTC
>14|TRBV5-1|NA|TRBJ1-2|many
CASSLGTLNYGYTF
TGCGCCAGCAGCTTGGGGACACTTAACTATGGCTACACCTTC
>14|TRBV5-1|NA|TRBJ1-1|many
CASSLDARNTEAFF
TGCGCCAGCAGCCTCGACGCCCGGAACACTGAAGCTTTCTTT
>18|TRBV29-1|NA|TRBJ2-4|many
CSVRGGVPGFGAKNIQYF
TGCAGCGTTCGGGGCGGAGTCCCGGGTTTCGGGGCCAAAAACATTCAGTACTTC
>19|TRBV6-2/TRBV6-3|NA|TRBJ1-6|many
CASRDTRHSELFYNSPLHF
TGTGCCAGCAGGGACACACGCCACAGCGAACTTTTCTATAATTCACCCCTCCACTTT
>14|TRBV7-3|NA|TRBJ2-1|many
CASSLFGGAWEQFF
TGTGCCAGCAGCTTATTTGGGGGGGCCTGGGAGCAGTTCTTC
>15|TRBV12-3/TRBV12-4|NA|TRBJ1-5|many
CASSLTGTFGQPQHF
TGTGCCAGCAGCCTAACCGGGACTTTCGGTCAGCCCCAGCATTTT
>15|TRBV5-1|TRBD1|TRBJ2-7|many
CASSKRDRLTYEQYF
TGCGCCAGCAGCAAGAGGGACAGACTCACCTACGAGCAGTACTTC
>16|TRBV7-2|TRBD1|TRBJ2-2|many
CASSRDRVVRSGELFF
TGTGCCAGCAGCCGGGACAGGGTCGTTCGGTCCGGGGAGCTGTTTTTT
>13|TRBV20-1|TRBD2|TRBJ2-3|NA
CSARSSGVDTQYF
TGCAGTGCTAGGTCTAGCGGGGTCGATACGCAGTATTTT
>13|TRBV6-5|TRBD1|TRBJ1-3|many
CASSSGQGNTIYF
TGTGCCAGCAGTTCGGGACAGGGAAACACCATATATTTT
>17|TRBV7-3|TRBD2|TRBJ2-3|many
CASSLGGLAGGTDTQYF
TGTGCCAGCAGCTTAGGGGGACTAGCGGGGGGGACAGATACGCAGTATTTT
>20|TRBV11-2|TRBD1|TRBJ2-4|many
CASSLVLRDRGILAKNIQYF
TGTGCCAGCAGCTTAGTTCTCCGGGACAGGGGAATTCTAGCCAAAAACATTCAGTACTTC
>16|TRBV5-1|TRBD2|TRBJ2-1|few
CASSPDGLAGVGEQFF
TGCGCCAGCAGCCCTGACGGACTAGCGGGGGTAGGTGAGCAGTTCTTC
>15|TRBV5-1|TRBD1|TRBJ1-1|many
CASSPAGQGIAEAFF
TGCGCCAGCAGCCCCGCGGGACAGGGGATTGCTGAAGCTTTCTTT
>12|TRBV20-1|NA|TRBJ1-6|many
CSAQGDNSPLHF
TGCAGTGCGCAGGGAGACAATTCACCCCTCCACTTT
>14|TRBV12-3/TRBV12-4|NA|TRBJ1-1|many
CASSLARVNTEAFF
TGTGCCAGCAGTTTAGCGCGAGTGAACACTGAAGCTTTCTTT
>14|TRBV5-1|NA|TRBJ1-4|many
CASTTGSTNEKLFF
TGCGCCAGCACAACTGGTTCAACTAATGAAAAACTGTTTTTT
>14|TRBV19|NA|TRBJ1-5|NA
CASKVGRGNQPQHF
TGTGCCAGTAAGGTTGGGCGGGGAAATCAGCCCCAGCATTTT
>14|TRBV7-9|TRBD1|TRBJ1-6|many
CASSPTGDGSPLHF
TGTGCCAGCAGCCCGACAGGGGACGGTTCACCCCTCCACTTT
>13|TRBV29-1|NA|TRBJ1-1|many
CSVRPRMNTEAFF
TGCAGCGTCCGTCCCCGAATGAACACTGAAGCTTTCTTT
>13|TRBV5-1|NA|TRBJ1-2|many
CASPMAGHYGYTF
TGCGCCAGCCCCATGGCAGGGCACTATGGCTACACCTTC
>14|TRBV5-1|TRBD1|TRBJ1-2|many
CASSWGQDAGGYTF
TGCGCCAGCAGCTGGGGACAGGACGCGGGTGGCTACACCTTC